The 18 T cell receptor beta chains given below trace back to one sample, sequenced in a study of PD-1 blockade in classical Hodgkin lymphoma. Time point meaning: cycle 4 day 1 (C4D1), after five to seven weeks of nivolumab. All trial patients relapsed after autologous stem cell transplantation. Profiled with immunoSEQ multiplex PCR; TCRdb holds only in-frame clones, not every one. The sample lists 90,000 to 140,000 clones, about nine tenths occurring once. The material sequenced was peripheral blood mononuclear cells (PBMCs), taken before the fourth cycle of nivolumab. The receptors originated from a human donor with classical Hodgkin lymphoma.

This chain connects TRBV23-1 to TRBJ2-2; the match to TRBD2 covers 9 bases. TRBV23-1 is identified as an open reading frame with a role that is uncertain. This CDR3 region has 16 residues. CDR3 amino acids: CARQGGRAVPSGELFF. The CDR3 nucleotides are TGCGCACGTCAGGGCGGGAGGGCCGTTCCCTCCGGGGAGCTGTTTTTT.

On this clone: The junction differs from germline at one of its ends, possibly a read error. The rearrangement links TRBV6-1 to TRBJ1-2; TRBD1 might be the D (5 bases). The germline gives CDR1 MNHNS, CDR2 SASEGT. The CDR3 loop spans 12 amino acids. The chain's CDR3 is CASSDSNRRWPF. DNA for the CDR3: TGTGCCAGCAGTGATTCTAACAGGCGATGGCCCTTC.

The V and J genes are TRBV19 and TRBJ1-2, with 9 bases that match TRBD1. CDR3 length: 17 residues. With 6 bases clipped from V and 5 bases from J, the junction kept 16 bases outside the gene matches. Germline V gene lookup returns CDR1 LNHDA and CDR2 SQIVND (reference sequence). CDR3 sequence (DNA): TGTGCCAGTAGCCCTCGGACAGGGGCCGCAAAGGAATATGGCTACACCTTC. This encodes CASSPRTGAAKEYGYTF.

The CDR3 DNA sequence: TGTGCCAGCAGCTTCGGACAGGGGGCCTCCTACGAGCAGTACTTC. Protein: CASSFGQGASYEQYF. The V call is TRBV5-6, the J call TRBJ2-7; 11 bases line up with TRBD1. CDR3 length: 15 amino acids. J was trimmed by 0 bases and V by 2 bases; bases with no gene match: 1. CDR1 and CDR2 from the germline V gene are SGHDT and YYEEEE.

J is TRBJ2-7 and V is TRBV5-4, with D perhaps matching TRBD2 (7 bases). Trimming stripped 2 bases from V and 0 bases from J, with 12 bases between. This CDR3 is 15 amino acids long. Germline V lookup: CDR1 SGHNT, CDR2 YYREEE (reference sequence). CDR3 sequence reads: CASSLSGTSSYEQYF. CDR3 coding DNA: TGTGCCAGCAGCTTAAGCGGGACAAGCTCCTACGAGCAGTACTTC.

This clone was detected a few times. The rearrangement joins TRBV30 to TRBJ2-2; perhaps D is TRBD1 or TRBD2 (6 bases each). The length of the CDR3 is 14 residues. V shed 5 bases and J shed 13 bases, with 23 bases lying between them. Germline CDR1 and CDR2: GTSNPN and SVGIG (reference sequence). The CDR3 DNA reads as TGTGCCTGGGGAGGTAGACAGGAGGGTGGGCGGCTGTTTTTT. This codes for CAWGGRQEGGRLFF.

The rearrangement uses TRBV7-6 and TRBJ1-1, with D perhaps TRBD1 (6 bases). Germline CDR1 and CDR2: SGHVS and FNYEAQ. The CDR3 length is 14 residues. The ends were cut back, 5 bases at V and 5 bases at J, with 15 bases in the middle. As DNA, the CDR3 is TGTGCCAGCAGCGCCGACACCAGGGGAACTGAAGCTTTCTTT. Translating it yields CASSADTRGTEAFF. Looking up the rest from reference TRBV7-6 and TRBJ1-1 gives the full variable domain: GAGVSQSPRYKVTKRGQDVALRCDPISGHVSLYWYRQALGQGPEFLTYFNYEAQQDKSGLPNDRFSAERPEGSISTLTIQRTEQRDSAMYRCASSADTRGTEAFFGQGTRLTVV.

This rearrangement joins TRBV18 to TRBJ2-1; 11 positions match TRBD1. The V gene end was trimmed by 3 bases and the J gene end by 9 bases; junction bases not matched to a gene: 7. The germline V gene has CDR1 KGHSH and CDR2 LQKENI. The CDR3 has 15 amino acids. The CDR3 protein is CASSPRTGGLVEQFF. The CDR3 DNA reads as TGTGCCAGCTCACCCCGGACAGGGGGCTTGGTTGAGCAGTTCTTC.

The CDR3 nucleotides are TGTGCCAGCAGCTTAAGTCCCAGGGGCCAAGAGACCCAGTACTTC. Its protein is CASSLSPRGQETQYF. The chain couples TRBV7-9 to TRBJ2-5; possible D gene TRBD1, 6 bases. V was trimmed by 2 bases and J by 1 base, leaving 11 bases between them. This CDR3 region has 15 residues. Germline CDR1 reads SEHNR; CDR2 reads FQNEAQ (reference sequence).

V usage is TRBV5-1 and J usage is TRBJ2-1; TRBD1 or TRBD2 may be the D gene (5 bases each). The CDR3 loop spans 14 amino acids. CDR1 is SGHRS and CDR2 is YFSETQ in the germline V gene. The V and J ends lost 5 bases and 4 bases respectively, with 13 bases between them. Here the CDR3 reads CASSPGLAYNEQFF. CDR3 DNA: TGCGCCAGCAGTCCGGGGCTCGCGTACAATGAGCAGTTCTTC.

The chain is built from TRBV30 and TRBJ2-3, with 7 bases lining up with TRBD1. The CDR3 has 14 amino acids. V lost 4 bases, J lost 4 bases, and 8 bases stayed unmatched. Looked up from germline, CDR1 is GTSNPN and CDR2 is SVGIG (reference sequence). For the CDR3, the DNA is TGTGCCTGGAACCTCCTAGGACAGGCAGATACGCAGTATTTT. This codes for CAWNLLGQADTQYF. The complete variable domain, with remaining parts taken from reference TRBV30 and TRBJ2-3, reads SQTIHQWPATLVQPVGSPLSLECTVEGTSNPNLYWYRQAAGRGLQLLFYSVGIGQISSEVPQNLSASRPQDRQFILSSKKLLLSDSGFYLCAWNLLGQADTQYFGPGTRLTVL.

The sample holds one count of this clone. The chain combines TRBV6-1 with TRBJ1-5; 10 bases are shared with TRBD1. The CDR3 has 18 amino acids. The junction had 7 bases not matched to a gene; V was cut back by 2 bases and J by 0 bases. Per the germline V gene, CDR1 is MNHNS and CDR2 is SASEGT. The CDR3 sequence: CASSEPGQGSYSNQPQHF. In DNA form, the CDR3 reads TGTGCCAGCAGTGAACCGGGACAGGGGAGCTATAGCAATCAGCCCCAGCATTTT.

This chain connects TRBV7-2 to TRBJ2-3; D might be TRBD1 (6 bases). V lost 5 bases, J lost 2 bases, and 23 bases lay in between. Looked up from germline, CDR1 is SGHTA and CDR2 is FQGNSA. The CDR3 has 18 residues. The CDR3 sequence is CASSPQRRGRGFTDTQYF. CDR3 in DNA: TGTGCCAGCAGCCCTCAACGTCGGGGCAGGGGATTCACAGATACGCAGTATTTT.

J is TRBJ2-7 and V is TRBV13; TRBD2 aligns across 11 bases. Germline values: CDR1 PRHDT, CDR2 FYEKMQ (reference sequence). The J segment lost 6 bases and the V segment lost 5 bases, leaving 6 bases of the junction unmatched. The CDR3 is made up of 14 amino acids. The CDR3 region is CASSPSGRMSEQYF. The CDR3 nucleotides are TGTGCCAGCAGCCCTAGCGGGAGGATGAGCGAGCAGTACTTC.

The chain couples TRBV19 to TRBJ2-2; D gene ambiguous. This CDR3 spans 12 amino acids. Germline loops: CDR1 LNHDA, CDR2 SQIVND (reference sequence). Trimming removed 5 bases from V and 6 bases from J, with 7 bases in between. CDR3 nucleotides: TGTGCCAGTAGTCCACAAGCCGGGGAGCTGTTTTTT. Its protein is CASSPQAGELFF.

This rearrangement joins TRBV5-4 to TRBJ2-1; 7 bases fit TRBD1. The CDR3 length is 15 residues. V shed 3 bases and J 0 bases; nucleotides not matched to a gene: 3. The germline V gene encodes CDR1 SGHNT and CDR2 YYREEE (reference sequence). CDR3 in amino acids: CASSWGQTSYNEQFF. Here the CDR3 DNA reads TGTGCCAGCAGCTGGGGACAGACCTCCTACAATGAGCAGTTCTTC.

The gene calls are TRBV5-4 and TRBJ2-1; 10 nucleotides line up with TRBD2. This CDR3 region has 15 residues. The ends lost 3 bases at V and 5 bases at J; junction bases unmatched: 5. Germline-derived CDR1 and CDR2 are SGHNT and YYREEE (reference sequence). CDR3 region: CASSSLAGVDNEQFF. DNA of the CDR3: TGTGCCAGCAGCTCCCTAGCGGGAGTCGACAATGAGCAGTTCTTC.

The chain employs TRBV10-1 and TRBJ2-7; 9 bases are shared with TRBD2. The germline gives CDR1 WNHNN, CDR2 SYGVQD (reference sequence). This CDR3 is built from 15 residues. Trimming cost V 2 bases and J 0 bases; bases outside gene matches: 2. The CDR3 DNA reads TGCGCCAGCAGTGAGACTAGCGGGTTCTCCTACGAGCAGTACTTC. Protein sequence: CASSETSGFSYEQYF.